Given below is one T cell receptor (beta chain) in context. This entry is derived from a study of T cells in Graves' hyperthyroidism and ophthalmopathy. This CDR3 has 13 amino acids. V was clipped by 7 bases and J by 7 bases; unmatched bases: 9. CDR1 SQVTM and CDR2 ANQGSEA come from the germline V gene. RNA transcripts yielded amplified TCR beta CDR3 regions. HTBI primers drove first-round RT-PCR of the TCR CDR3. MiXCR was run by TCRdb on the multiplex PCR reads, yielding one entry per CDR3 protein. The sample contains a few hundred thousand distinct CDR3 sequences, approximately 19% of which appear only once.

Sequences were obtained from blood. The TCR sequence derives from a man aged 50 to 59 with Graves' ophthalmopathy. The V gene is TRBV29-1, the J gene TRBJ2-2; 7 bases align to TRBD1. The CDR3 nucleotides are TGCAGCGGGCCTACAGGGGCGGACGGGGAGCTGTTTTTT. Translation: CSGPTGADGELFF.